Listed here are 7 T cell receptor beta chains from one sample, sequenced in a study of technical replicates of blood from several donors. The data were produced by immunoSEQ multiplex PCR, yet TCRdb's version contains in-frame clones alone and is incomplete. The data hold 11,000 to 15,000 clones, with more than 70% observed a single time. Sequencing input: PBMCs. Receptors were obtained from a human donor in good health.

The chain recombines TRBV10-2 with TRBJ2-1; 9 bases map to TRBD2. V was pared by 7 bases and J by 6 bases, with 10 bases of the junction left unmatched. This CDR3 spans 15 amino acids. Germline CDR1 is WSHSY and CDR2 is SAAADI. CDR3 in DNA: TGCGCCAGCAAAAGATTAGCGGGAGTGGGCAATGAGCAGTTCTTC. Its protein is CASKRLAGVGNEQFF.

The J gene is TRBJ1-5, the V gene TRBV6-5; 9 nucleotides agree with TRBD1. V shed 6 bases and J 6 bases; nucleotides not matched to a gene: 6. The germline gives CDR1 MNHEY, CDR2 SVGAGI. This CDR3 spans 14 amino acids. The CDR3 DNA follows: TGTGCCAGCAGCACGACAGGGGGGGGTCAGCCCCAGCATTTT. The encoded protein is CASSTTGGGQPQHF.

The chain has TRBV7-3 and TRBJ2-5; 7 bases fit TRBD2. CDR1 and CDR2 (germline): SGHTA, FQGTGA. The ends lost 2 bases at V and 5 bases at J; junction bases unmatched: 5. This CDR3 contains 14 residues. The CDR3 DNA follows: TGTGCCAGCAGCTTATTCGAGGGAGGGGAGACCCAGTACTTC. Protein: CASSLFEGGETQYF.

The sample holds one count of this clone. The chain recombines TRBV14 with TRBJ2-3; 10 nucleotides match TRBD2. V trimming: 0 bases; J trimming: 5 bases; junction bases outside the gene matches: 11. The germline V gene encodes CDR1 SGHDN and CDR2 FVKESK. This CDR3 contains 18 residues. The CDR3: CASSQDGPLAGVGDTQYF. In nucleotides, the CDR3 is TGTGCCAGCAGCCAAGATGGCCCCCTAGCGGGGGTGGGAGATACGCAGTATTTT.

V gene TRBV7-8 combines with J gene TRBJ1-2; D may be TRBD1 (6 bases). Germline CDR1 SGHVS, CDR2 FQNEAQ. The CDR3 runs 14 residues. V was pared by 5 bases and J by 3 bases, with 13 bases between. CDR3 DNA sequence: TGTGCCAGCAGCCCCGGACAGAGGTACTATGGCTACACCTTC. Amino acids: CASSPGQRYYGYTF.

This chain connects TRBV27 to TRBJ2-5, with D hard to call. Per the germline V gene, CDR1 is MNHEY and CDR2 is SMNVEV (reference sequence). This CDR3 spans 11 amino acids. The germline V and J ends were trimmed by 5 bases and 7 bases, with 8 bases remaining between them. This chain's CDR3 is CASSLSGTQYF. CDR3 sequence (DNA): TGTGCCAGCAGTCTTAGTGGGACCCAGTACTTC.

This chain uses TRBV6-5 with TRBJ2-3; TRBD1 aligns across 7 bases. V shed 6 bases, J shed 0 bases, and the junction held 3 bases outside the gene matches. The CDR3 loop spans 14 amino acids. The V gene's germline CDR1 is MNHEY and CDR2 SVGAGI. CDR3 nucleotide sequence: TGTGCCAGCAGCCCGGGACAGAGCACAGATACGCAGTATTTT. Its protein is CASSPGQSTDTQYF.